The T cell receptor (beta chain) described here comes from a study of cytomegalovirus exposure and HLA in healthy donors. The germline gives CDR1 MNHEY, CDR2 SMNVEV (reference sequence). The CDR3 runs 16 residues. Unmatched junction bases numbered 7, after V lost 8 bases and J lost 0 bases. The primer mix had 60 Vbeta and 13 Jbeta primers. Produced via immunoSEQ multiplex PCR; TCRdb's table is partial and in-frame only. The profile shows 90,000 to 150,000 clones, 77% of them singletons. This TCR derives from a human donor in good health. Input material: PBMCs. This sequence joins TRBV27 and TRBJ1-6; 7 bases fit TRBD1. The CDR3 DNA reads TGTGCCAGCCGTACAGGGGCGAACTCCTATAATTCACCCCTCCACTTT. Its protein is CASRTGANSYNSPLHF.